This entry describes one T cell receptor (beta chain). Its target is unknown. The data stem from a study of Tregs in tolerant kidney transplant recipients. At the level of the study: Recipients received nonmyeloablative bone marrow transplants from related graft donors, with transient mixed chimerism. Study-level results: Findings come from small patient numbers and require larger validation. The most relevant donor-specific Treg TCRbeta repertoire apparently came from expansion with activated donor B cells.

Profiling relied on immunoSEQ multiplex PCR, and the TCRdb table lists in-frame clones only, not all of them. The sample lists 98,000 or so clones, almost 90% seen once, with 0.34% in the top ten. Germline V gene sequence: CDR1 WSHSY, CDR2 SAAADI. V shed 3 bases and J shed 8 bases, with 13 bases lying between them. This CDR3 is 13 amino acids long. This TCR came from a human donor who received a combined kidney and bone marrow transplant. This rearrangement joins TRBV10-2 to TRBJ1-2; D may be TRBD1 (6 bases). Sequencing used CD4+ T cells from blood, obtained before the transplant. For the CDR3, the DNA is TGCGCCAGCAGTGACCAAAACAGGGACGGCTACACCTTC. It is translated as CASSDQNRDGYTF.